The clone carrying this TCR beta chain was observed many times. Its antigen is undetermined. The sequenced fragment ends 3 residues before the CDR3 boundary, so the rest is inferred from the germline J gene. The data belong to a study of T cell clonality in common variable immunodeficiency. Trimming shortened V by 3 bases and J by 6 bases, and 9 bases separated the two germline ends. Germline lookup yields CDR1 SQVTM and CDR2 ANQGSEA. The CDR3 sequence is 12 residues long. Only in-frame clones appear in the TCRdb table, and some are missing; sequencing was by immunoSEQ multiplex PCR. Sampling found 45,000 to 65,000 clones, none seen once. Whole-study results and caveats: Fewer TCRbeta clones were shared among CVID subjects than controls. The cause of increased CVID clonality remains unclear without subpopulation sequencing. Common variable immunodeficiency TCR beta sequences reportedly had fewer deletions and N-nucleotide insertions.

V and J are TRBV29-1 and TRBJ2-4; TRBD1 is a possible D gene (6 bases). The TCR was taken from a person aged 18 to 70 in good health. Sample: peripheral blood mononuclear cells. The part of the CDR3 DNA that was read is TGCAGCGTTGAGGGGACAAGAAACATT. It yields the protein CSVEGTRNI. The whole CDR3 sequence is CSVEGTRNIQYF.